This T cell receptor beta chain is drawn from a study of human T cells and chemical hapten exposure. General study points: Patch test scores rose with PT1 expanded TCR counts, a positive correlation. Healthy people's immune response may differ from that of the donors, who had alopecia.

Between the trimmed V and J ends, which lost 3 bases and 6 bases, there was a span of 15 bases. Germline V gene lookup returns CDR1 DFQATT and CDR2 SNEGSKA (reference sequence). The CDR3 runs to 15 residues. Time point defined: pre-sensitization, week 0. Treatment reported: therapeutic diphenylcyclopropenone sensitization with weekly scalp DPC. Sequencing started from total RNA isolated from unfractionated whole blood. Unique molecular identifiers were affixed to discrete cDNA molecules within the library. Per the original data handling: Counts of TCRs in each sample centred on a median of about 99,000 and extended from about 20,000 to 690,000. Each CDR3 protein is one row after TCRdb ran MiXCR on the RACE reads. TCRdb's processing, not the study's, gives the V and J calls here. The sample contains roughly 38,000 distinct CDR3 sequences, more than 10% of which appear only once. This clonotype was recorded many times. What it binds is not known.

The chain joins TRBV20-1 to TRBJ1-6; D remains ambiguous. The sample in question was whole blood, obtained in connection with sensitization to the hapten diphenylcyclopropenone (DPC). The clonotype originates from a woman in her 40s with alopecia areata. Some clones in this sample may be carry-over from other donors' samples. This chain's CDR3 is CSASPGGRRNSPLHF. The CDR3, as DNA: TGCAGTGCTAGCCCGGGCGGGAGGCGTAATTCACCCCTCCACTTT.